The 7 T cell receptor beta chains below all came from one sample that was sequenced in a study of early T cells in non-severe SARS-CoV-2 infection. One entry per CDR3 protein results from TCRdb running MiXCR on the 5' RACE reads. Of around 61,000 distinct CDR3 sequences listed, 11% are singletons. The sequencing input was whole blood. The receptor set was obtained from an adult who was a healthcare worker with PCR-confirmed SARS-CoV-2 infection or an uninfected control (not recorded which).

This chain links TRBV3-1 with TRBJ1-5; D is unclear. The ends were cut back, 3 bases at V and 0 bases at J, with 6 bases in the middle. Per the germline V gene, CDR1 is LGHDT and CDR2 is YNNKEL (reference sequence). The CDR3 totals 14 residues. CDR3 protein: CASSHSYSNQPQHF. The CDR3 DNA reads TGTGCCAGCAGCCACAGTTATAGCAATCAGCCCCAGCATTTT. The variable domain in full, with the rest retrieved from reference TRBV3-1 and TRBJ1-5, is DTAVSQTPKYLVTQMGNDKSIKCEQNLGHDTMYWYKQDSKKFLKIMFSYNNKELIINETVPNRFSPKSPDKAHLNLHINSLELGDSAVYFCASSHSYSNQPQHFGDGTRLSIL.

This sequence joins TRBV12-3 or TRBV12-4 and TRBJ2-1, with D uncertain. The CDR3 runs 12 residues. Deletions cut 3 bases from V and 12 bases from J, with 12 bases between. For the CDR3, the DNA is TGTGCCAGCAGTTTTCCGTGGGTAGGGCAGTTCTTC. It codes for CASSFPWVGQFF.

V is TRBV30 and J is TRBJ1-5; perhaps TRBD1 as D (5 bases). V shed 3 bases and J shed 4 bases, with 16 bases lying between them. Germline loops: CDR1 GTSNPN, CDR2 SVGIG (reference sequence). This CDR3 has 15 amino acids. The CDR3 spells CAWSAAEGLNQPQHF. As DNA, the CDR3 is TGTGCCTGGAGCGCGGCGGAGGGACTTAATCAGCCCCAGCATTTT.

This clonotype has only a few counts. The chain joins TRBV7-2 to TRBJ2-2; possible D gene TRBD2, 5 bases. Germline values: CDR1 SGHTA, CDR2 FQGNSA. The CDR3 length is 13 residues. The V and J ends lost 4 bases and 7 bases respectively, with 10 bases between them. The CDR3 bases are TGTGCCAGCAGCTCCCTAGCTGTCGGGGAGCTGTTTTTT. As protein: CASSSLAVGELFF.

This clonotype was recorded many times. The chain is built from TRBV29-1 and TRBJ2-7; the D gene is possibly TRBD1 (5 bases). The CDR3 is 12 amino acids. The V end was cut by 6 bases, the J end by 2 bases, with 11 bases between. Germline V gene lookup returns CDR1 SQVTM and CDR2 ANQGSEA. CDR3: CSVTEGAYEQYF. CDR3 nucleotide sequence: TGCAGCGTCACCGAAGGGGCCTACGAGCAGTACTTC.

This rearrangement joins TRBV20-1 to TRBJ2-5; 9 bases align to TRBD2. Germline V CDR1 and CDR2: DFQATT, SNEGSKA (reference sequence). The trim removed 3 bases at V and 1 base at J, leaving 9 bases unmatched. The CDR3 length is 16 residues. The CDR3, as DNA: TGCAGTGCTAGCCCCCTGAGCGGGGGGCCCCAAGAGACCCAGTACTTC. Protein product: CSASPLSGGPQETQYF.

This clonotype was detected ten times or more. V usage is TRBV3-1 and J usage is TRBJ1-6; D is possibly TRBD1 (5 bases). V lost 3 bases and J 8 bases, leaving 11 bases between the germline ends. CDR3 length equals 14 residues. CDR1 and CDR2 from the germline V gene are LGHDT and YNNKEL (reference sequence). CDR3 amino acids: CASSQGPTHSPLHF. The CDR3 region has the DNA TGTGCCAGCAGCCAGGGGCCTACACATTCACCCCTCCACTTT.